A single sample is the source of the 16 T cell receptor beta chains below, sequenced in a study of regulatory T cells in long-lasting Graves disease. As for time point: newly diagnosed GD, antithyroid drugs for less than 3 months. The TCR library was made from RNA that had been extracted from PBMCs in TRIzol. Both iRepertoire HTBI primers and Arm-PCR of CDR3 regions were used to build the TCR beta libraries. Using its own MiXCR run on the multiplex PCR reads, TCRdb lists one record per CDR3 protein. The table shows hundreds of thousands of distinct CDR3 sequences, with roughly a sixth occurring only once. The same data also went into a second study, on T cells in Graves' hyperthyroidism and ophthalmopathy.

The material sequenced was peripheral blood mononuclear cells (PBMCs), taken at new diagnosis, from a patient treated with antithyroid drugs. The origin of the receptors is a woman aged 35-60 years with Graves disease.

This clonotype was observed a handful of times. This chain joins TRBV24-1 and TRBJ2-1; 9 bases agree with TRBD1. The germline CDR1 and CDR2 sequences are KGHDR and SFDVKD. Unmatched junction bases numbered 4, after V lost 9 bases and J lost 2 bases. This CDR3 is 14 amino acids long. The CDR3 sequence: CATEGQGPYNEQFF. DNA for the CDR3: TGTGCCACCGAGGGACAGGGCCCCTACAATGAGCAGTTCTTC.

This clonotype came up once. V gene TRBV10-3 combines with J gene TRBJ1-5; TRBD1 matches at 12 bases. Trimming at V came to 10 bases and at J to 7 bases, leaving 11 bases not matched to a gene. The CDR3 is 15 amino acids. Germline CDR1 is ENHRY and CDR2 is SYGVKD. In DNA form, the CDR3 reads TGTGCCAGCATCGGGACAGGGGGCACCAGACAGCCCCAGCATTTT. Protein: CASIGTGGTRQPQHF.

This clonotype has only a few counts. The rearrangement joins TRBV20-1 to TRBJ1-2; 7 bases are shared with TRBD1. The germline V gene has CDR1 DFQATT and CDR2 SNEGSKA (reference sequence). The CDR3 totals 14 residues. The V gene end was trimmed by 1 base and the J gene end by 6 bases; junction bases not matched to a gene: 8. CDR3 DNA: TGCAGTGCTAGAGCACGCAGGGGGGAAAATGGCTACACCTTC. It is translated as CSARARRGENGYTF.

The chain is built from TRBV28 and TRBJ2-2; the match to TRBD1 covers 8 bases. Germline V gene data show CDR1 as MDHEN and CDR2 as SYDVKM. The V segment lost 3 bases and the J segment 7 bases; nucleotides outside the gene matches: 7. The CDR3 has 15 amino acids. The CDR3: CASSLSAGGYGELFF. CDR3 in DNA: TGTGCCAGCAGTTTGAGTGCAGGGGGCTACGGGGAGCTGTTTTTT.

This clonotype was seen many times. The chain has TRBV7-8 and TRBJ1-1, with D maybe TRBD1 (5 bases). The CDR3 spans 14 residues. The germline V gene has CDR1 SGHVS and CDR2 FQNEAQ. V was clipped by 4 bases and J by 1 base, with 10 bases between them. The CDR3 nucleotides read TGTGCCAGCAGCTACCAAACAGGGAACACTGAAGCTTTCTTT. Translated: CASSYQTGNTEAFF.

The V call is TRBV7-9, the J call TRBJ1-1, with 11 bases lining up with TRBD1. The length of the CDR3 is 12 residues. Germline V gene lookup returns CDR1 SEHNR and CDR2 FQNEAQ (reference sequence). Trimming cost V 10 bases and J 6 bases; bases outside gene matches: 4. Here the CDR3 reads CATGQGASEAFF. In nucleotides, the CDR3 is TGTGCCACAGGACAGGGGGCGTCTGAAGCTTTCTTT.

This clonotype has at least ten counts. The chain uses TRBV6-1 and TRBJ2-5; 7 nucleotides align to TRBD2. The ends lost 6 bases at V and 3 bases at J; junction bases unmatched: 13. The germline V gene has CDR1 MNHNS and CDR2 SASEGT. The CDR3 has 16 residues. The CDR3 spells CASSRLARGKKETQYF. The CDR3 DNA sequence: TGTGCCAGCAGCCGACTAGCTCGGGGGAAAAAAGAGACCCAGTACTTC.

The rearrangement uses TRBV6-2 or TRBV6-3 and TRBJ2-1, with TRBD1 matching 7 bases. J lost 6 bases, V lost 5 bases, and 10 bases had no gene match. The CDR3 has 15 residues. Germline CDR1 is MNHEY and CDR2 is SVGEGT. CDR3 DNA sequence: TGTGCCAGCAGTGAAGTAATAGGGGGCGGCAATGAGCAGTTCTTC. Protein sequence: CASSEVIGGGNEQFF.

This clonotype was picked up many times. V and J are TRBV3-1 and TRBJ2-7; possible D gene TRBD1, 5 bases. The length of the CDR3 is 13 residues. CDR1 is LGHDT, CDR2 YNNKEL, per germline (reference sequence). The V gene lost 4 bases and the J gene lost 8 bases, with 15 bases spanning the gap. The CDR3 region has the DNA TGTGCCAGCAGCCTTCCCCAGGGTGAGAAGCAGTACTTC. This translates into CASSLPQGEKQYF.

In its sample, this clonotype was seen many times. This chain connects TRBV6-1 to TRBJ1-3, with 7 bases aligning to TRBD1. V was clipped by 5 bases and J by 2 bases; unmatched bases: 6. Germline V gene sequence: CDR1 MNHNS, CDR2 SASEGT. CDR3 length: 15 amino acids. CDR3 protein: CASSIAGGTGNTIYF. The CDR3, as DNA: TGTGCCAGCAGTATTGCAGGGGGAACTGGAAACACCATATATTTT.

This CDR3 is CASGLVGAGEDEQFF. The CDR3 DNA reads TGTGCTAGTGGTTTGGTTGGGGCGGGAGAAGATGAGCAGTTCTTC. V and J are TRBV12-5 and TRBJ2-5; TRBD2 matches 7 bases. The DNA end lines up better with TRBJ2-1; the J call may be wrong. CDR1 and CDR2 (germline): LGHNT, FRNRAP. The CDR3 is 15 residues long.

This clonotype was seen repeatedly, ten times or more. The chain couples TRBV18 to TRBJ2-7; the match to TRBD1 covers 8 bases. There are 16 residues in the CDR3. CDR1 is KGHSH, CDR2 LQKENI, per germline. Trimming at V came to 5 bases and at J to 3 bases, leaving 12 bases not matched to a gene. In DNA, the CDR3 is TGTGCCAGCTCAAGCACGGGACAGGTTGACCTCTACGAGCAGTACTTC. The encoded protein is CASSSTGQVDLYEQYF.

The chain links TRBV5-4 to TRBJ2-2; 8 positions match TRBD1. This CDR3 region has 14 residues. The V segment lost 4 bases and the J segment 4 bases; nucleotides outside the gene matches: 3. CDR1 and CDR2 from the germline V gene are SGHNT and YYREEE (reference sequence). In nucleotides, the CDR3 is TGTGCCAGCAGCCGGACAGGGTCCACCGGGGAGCTGTTTTTT. This translates into CASSRTGSTGELFF.

This clonotype was counted ten times or more. The CDR3 region is CASSHNSGGSPLHF. The CDR3 DNA sequence: TGTGCCAGCAGCCATAACTCCGGCGGTTCACCCCTCCACTTT. The chain has TRBV3-1 and TRBJ1-6; D is ambiguous. Germline values: CDR1 LGHDT, CDR2 YNNKEL (reference sequence). Between the trimmed V and J ends, which lost 3 bases and 9 bases, there was a span of 12 bases. CDR3 length: 14 amino acids.

The V call is TRBV5-1, the J call TRBJ2-2; 15 bases line up with TRBD2. There are 18 residues in the CDR3. J lost 0 bases, V lost 4 bases, and 4 bases had no gene match. In germline, CDR1 is SGHRS, CDR2 YFSETQ. This chain's CDR3 is CASSTGLAGGTNTGELFF. The CDR3 DNA reads as TGCGCCAGCAGCACCGGACTAGCGGGGGGGACGAACACCGGGGAGCTGTTTTTT.

V gene TRBV5-6 combines with J gene TRBJ2-5; 14 positions agree with TRBD2. From germline, CDR1 is SGHDT and CDR2 YYEEEE. Trimming cost V 4 bases and J 4 bases; bases outside gene matches: 9. CDR3 length: 17 amino acids. The CDR3, as DNA: TGTGCCAGCAGCGGGACTAGCGGGGGCCTTACGGGAGAGACCCAGTACTTC. Its translation: CASSGTSGGLTGETQYF.